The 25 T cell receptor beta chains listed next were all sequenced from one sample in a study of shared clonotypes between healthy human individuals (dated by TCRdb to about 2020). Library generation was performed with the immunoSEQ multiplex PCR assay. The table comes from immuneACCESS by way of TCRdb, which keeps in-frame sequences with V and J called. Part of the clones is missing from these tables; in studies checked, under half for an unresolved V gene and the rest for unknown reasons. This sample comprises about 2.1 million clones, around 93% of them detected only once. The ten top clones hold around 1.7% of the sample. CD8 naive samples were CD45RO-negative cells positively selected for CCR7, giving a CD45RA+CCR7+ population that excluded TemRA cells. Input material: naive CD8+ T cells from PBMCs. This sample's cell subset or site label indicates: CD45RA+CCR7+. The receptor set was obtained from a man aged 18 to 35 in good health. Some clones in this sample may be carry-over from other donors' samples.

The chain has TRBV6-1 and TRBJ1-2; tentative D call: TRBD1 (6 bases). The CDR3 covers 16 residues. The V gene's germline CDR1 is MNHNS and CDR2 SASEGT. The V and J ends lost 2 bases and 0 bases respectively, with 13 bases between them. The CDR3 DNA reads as TGTGCCAGCAGTGAATGGGGGCAGCGATCTAACTATGGCTACACCTTC. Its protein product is CASSEWGQRSNYGYTF.

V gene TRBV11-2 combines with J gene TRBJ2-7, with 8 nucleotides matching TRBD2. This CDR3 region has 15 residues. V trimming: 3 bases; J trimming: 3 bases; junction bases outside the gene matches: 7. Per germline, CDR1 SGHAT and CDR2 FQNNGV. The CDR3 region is CASSFSFAGGYEQYF. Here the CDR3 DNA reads TGTGCCAGCAGCTTTAGTTTCGCGGGAGGCTACGAGCAGTACTTC.

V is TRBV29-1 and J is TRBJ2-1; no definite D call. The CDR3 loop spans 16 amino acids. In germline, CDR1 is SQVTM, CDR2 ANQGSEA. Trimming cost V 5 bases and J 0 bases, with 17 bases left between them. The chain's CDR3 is CSVLGSSDSSYNEQFF. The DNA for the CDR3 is TGCAGCGTTCTCGGGTCCTCTGATAGCTCCTACAATGAGCAGTTCTTC.

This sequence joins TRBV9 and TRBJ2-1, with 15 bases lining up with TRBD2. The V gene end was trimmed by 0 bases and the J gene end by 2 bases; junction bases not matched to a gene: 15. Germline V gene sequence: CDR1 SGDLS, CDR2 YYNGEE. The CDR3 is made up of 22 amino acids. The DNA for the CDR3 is TGTGCCAGCAGCGTAGCTCTAGGATATGGGACTAGCGGGGGGAACACCTACAATGAGCAGTTCTTC. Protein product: CASSVALGYGTSGGNTYNEQFF. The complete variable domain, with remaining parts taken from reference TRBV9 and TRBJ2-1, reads DSGVTQTPKHLITATGQRVTLRCSPRSGDLSVYWYQQSLDQGLQFLIQYYNGEERAKGNILERFSAQQFPDLHSELNLSSLELGDSALYFCASSVALGYGTSGGNTYNEQFFGPGTRLTVL.

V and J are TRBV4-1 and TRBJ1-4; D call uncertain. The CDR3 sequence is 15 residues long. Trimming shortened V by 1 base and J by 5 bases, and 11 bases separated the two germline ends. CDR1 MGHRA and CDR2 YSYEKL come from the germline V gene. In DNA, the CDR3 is TGCGCCAGCAGCCAAGTCGCACAGCTCAATGAAAAACTGTTTTTT. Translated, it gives CASSQVAQLNEKLFF.

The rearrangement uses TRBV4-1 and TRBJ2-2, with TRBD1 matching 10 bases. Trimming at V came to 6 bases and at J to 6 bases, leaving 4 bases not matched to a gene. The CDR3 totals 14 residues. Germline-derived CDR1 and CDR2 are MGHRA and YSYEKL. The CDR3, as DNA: TGCGCCAGCAGAACCGGGACAGGGGCCGGGGAGCTGTTTTTT. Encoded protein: CASRTGTGAGELFF.

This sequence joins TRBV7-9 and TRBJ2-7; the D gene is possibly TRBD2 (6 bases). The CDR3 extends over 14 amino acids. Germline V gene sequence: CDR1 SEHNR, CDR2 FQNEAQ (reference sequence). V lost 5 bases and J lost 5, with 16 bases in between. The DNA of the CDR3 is TGTGCCAGCAGCCTCCTTCGGGGGAACGACGAGCAGTACTTC. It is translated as CASSLLRGNDEQYF. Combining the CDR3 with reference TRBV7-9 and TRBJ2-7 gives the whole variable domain DTGVSQNPRHKITKRGQNVTFRCDPISEHNRLYWYRQTLGQGPEFLTYFQNEAQLEKSRLLSDRFSAERPKGSFSTLEIQRTEQGDSAMYLCASSLLRGNDEQYFGPGTRLTVT.

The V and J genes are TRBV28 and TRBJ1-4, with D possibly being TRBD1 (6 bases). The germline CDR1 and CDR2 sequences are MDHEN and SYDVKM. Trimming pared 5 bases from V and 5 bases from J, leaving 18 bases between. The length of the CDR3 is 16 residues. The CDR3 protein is CASSIGTSLANEKLFF. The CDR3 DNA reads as TGTGCCAGCAGTATTGGGACAAGCCTTGCCAATGAAAAACTGTTTTTT.

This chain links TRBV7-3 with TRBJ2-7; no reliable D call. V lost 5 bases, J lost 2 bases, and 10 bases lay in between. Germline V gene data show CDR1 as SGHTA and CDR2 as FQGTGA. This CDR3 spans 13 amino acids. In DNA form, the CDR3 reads TGTGCCAGCAGCCCGCGACGTCCCTACGAGCAGTACTTC. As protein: CASSPRRPYEQYF.

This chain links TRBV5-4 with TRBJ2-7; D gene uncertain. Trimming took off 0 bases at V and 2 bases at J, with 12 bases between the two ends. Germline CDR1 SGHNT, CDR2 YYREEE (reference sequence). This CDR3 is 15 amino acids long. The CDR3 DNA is TGTGCCAGCAGCTTGGTTCAGGAAATTCCCTACGAGCAGTACTTC. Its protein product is CASSLVQEIPYEQYF.

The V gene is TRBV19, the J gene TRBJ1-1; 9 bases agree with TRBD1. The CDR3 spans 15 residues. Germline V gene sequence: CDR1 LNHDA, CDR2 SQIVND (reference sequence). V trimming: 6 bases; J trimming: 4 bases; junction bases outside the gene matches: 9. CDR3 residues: CASRLTGTGSTEAFF. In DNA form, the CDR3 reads TGTGCCAGTAGGCTCACCGGGACAGGGTCCACTGAAGCTTTCTTT.

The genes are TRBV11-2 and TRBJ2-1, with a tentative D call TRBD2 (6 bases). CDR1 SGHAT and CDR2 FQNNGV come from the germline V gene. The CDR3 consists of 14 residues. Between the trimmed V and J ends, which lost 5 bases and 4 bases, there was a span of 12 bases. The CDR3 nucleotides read TGTGCCAGCAGCGCGGGACCGTATTACAATGAGCAGTTCTTC. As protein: CASSAGPYYNEQFF.

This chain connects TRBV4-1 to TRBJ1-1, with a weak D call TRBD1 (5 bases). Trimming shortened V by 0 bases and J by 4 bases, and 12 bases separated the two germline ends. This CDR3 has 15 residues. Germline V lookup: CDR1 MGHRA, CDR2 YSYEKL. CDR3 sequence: CASSQDTRQFTEAFF. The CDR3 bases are TGCGCCAGCAGCCAAGATACTCGACAGTTCACTGAAGCTTTCTTT.

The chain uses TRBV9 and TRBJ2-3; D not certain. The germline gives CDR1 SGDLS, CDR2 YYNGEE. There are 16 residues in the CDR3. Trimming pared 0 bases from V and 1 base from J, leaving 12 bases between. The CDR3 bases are TGTGCCAGCAGCGTAGTAGGGTCTGGTCGCACAGATACGCAGTATTTT. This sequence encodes CASSVVGSGRTDTQYF.

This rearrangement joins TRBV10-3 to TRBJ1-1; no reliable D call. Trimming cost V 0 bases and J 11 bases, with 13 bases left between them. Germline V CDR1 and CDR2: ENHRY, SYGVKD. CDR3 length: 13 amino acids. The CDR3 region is CAISESARGEAFF. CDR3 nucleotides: TGTGCCATCAGTGAGTCGGCACGAGGTGAGGCTTTCTTT.

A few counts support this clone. CDR3 amino acids: CASGTTGSGGYTF. DNA of the CDR3: TGTGCTAGTGGTACTACAGGTTCGGGAGGCTACACCTTC. V gene TRBV12-5 combines with J gene TRBJ1-2, with D maybe TRBD1 (5 bases). V lost 5 bases to trimming and J lost 8 bases, with 15 bases between them. The CDR3 totals 13 residues. Looked up from germline, CDR1 is LGHNT and CDR2 is FRNRAP.

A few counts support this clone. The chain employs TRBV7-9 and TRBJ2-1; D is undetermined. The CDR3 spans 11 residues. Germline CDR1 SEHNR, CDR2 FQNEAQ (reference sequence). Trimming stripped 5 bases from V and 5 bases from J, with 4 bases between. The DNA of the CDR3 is TGTGCCAGCAGCCATGACAATGAGCAGTTCTTC. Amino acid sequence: CASSHDNEQFF.

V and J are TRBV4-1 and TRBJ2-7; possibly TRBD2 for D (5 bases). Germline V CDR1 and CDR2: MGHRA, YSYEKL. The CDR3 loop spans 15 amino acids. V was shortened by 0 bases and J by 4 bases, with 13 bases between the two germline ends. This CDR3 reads CASSQEAIALYEQYF. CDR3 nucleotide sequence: TGCGCCAGCAGCCAAGAAGCTATAGCGTTGTACGAGCAGTACTTC.

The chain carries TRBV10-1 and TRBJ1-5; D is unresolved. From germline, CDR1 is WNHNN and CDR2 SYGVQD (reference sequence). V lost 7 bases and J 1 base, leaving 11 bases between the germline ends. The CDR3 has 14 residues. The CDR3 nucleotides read TGCGCCAGCACCCCCGGGTTGAGCAATCAGCCCCAGCATTTT. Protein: CASTPGLSNQPQHF.

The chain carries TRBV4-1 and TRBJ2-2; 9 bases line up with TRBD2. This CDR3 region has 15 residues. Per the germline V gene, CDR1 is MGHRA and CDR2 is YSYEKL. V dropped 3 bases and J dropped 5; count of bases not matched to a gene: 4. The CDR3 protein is CASSQTGLATGELFF. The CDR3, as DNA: TGCGCCAGCAGCCAGACGGGACTAGCAACCGGGGAGCTGTTTTTT.

CDR3 coding DNA: TGTGCCAGCAGCTCCCCCGAGGGACTAGCGGGAGGTTGGTGGCAGTACTTC. Amino acid sequence: CASSSPEGLAGGWWQYF. The chain has TRBV7-3 and TRBJ2-7; 15 positions agree with TRBD2. The CDR3 spans 17 residues. CDR1 and CDR2 (germline): SGHTA, FQGTGA. J gave up 9 bases and V 4 bases, and 13 bases lay outside the gene matches.

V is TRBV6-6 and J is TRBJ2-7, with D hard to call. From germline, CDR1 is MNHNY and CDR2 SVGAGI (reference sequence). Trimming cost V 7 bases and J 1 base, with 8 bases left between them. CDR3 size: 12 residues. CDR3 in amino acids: CASTDQSYEQYF. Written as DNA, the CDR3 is TGTGCCAGCACCGACCAGTCCTACGAGCAGTACTTC.

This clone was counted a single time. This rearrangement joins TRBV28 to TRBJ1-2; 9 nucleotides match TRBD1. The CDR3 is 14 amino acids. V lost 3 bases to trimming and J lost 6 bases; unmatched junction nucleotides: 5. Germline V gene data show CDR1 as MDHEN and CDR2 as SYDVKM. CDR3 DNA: TGTGCCAGCAGTTTTGAGGGGACAGGGAATGGCTACACCTTC. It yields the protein CASSFEGTGNGYTF.

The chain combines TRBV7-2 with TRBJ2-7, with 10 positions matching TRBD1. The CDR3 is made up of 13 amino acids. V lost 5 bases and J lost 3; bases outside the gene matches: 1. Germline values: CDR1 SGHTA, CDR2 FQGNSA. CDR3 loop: CASSGTGVYEQYF. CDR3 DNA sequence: TGTGCCAGCAGCGGGACAGGGGTCTACGAGCAGTACTTC.

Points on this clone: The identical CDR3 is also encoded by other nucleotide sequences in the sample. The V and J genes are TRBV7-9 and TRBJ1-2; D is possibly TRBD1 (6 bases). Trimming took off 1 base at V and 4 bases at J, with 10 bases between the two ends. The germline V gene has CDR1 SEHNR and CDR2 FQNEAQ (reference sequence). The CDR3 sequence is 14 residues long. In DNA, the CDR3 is TGTGCCAGCAGCTTAGGGACAGAACCCTATGGCTACACCTTC. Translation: CASSLGTEPYGYTF.